A selection of T cell receptor beta chains follows, all from one sample in a study of technical replicates of blood from several donors. Clones were sequenced by immunoSEQ multiplex PCR, and TCRdb holds only the in-frame ones, with some missing. In the table there are about 15,000 clones, approximately 90% of which are singletons. Specimen: PBMCs. The receptors come from a human donor in good health. The conserved cysteine and the conserved F or W are not part of the CDR3 here. Clone size is stated in some rows and not others, as once, few, many or a class when expanded.

cdr3_aa	j_call	clone_size	v_call
ASQGQRGYEQY	TRBJ2-7	-	TRBV30
ASSPVGTGVTGELF	TRBJ2-2	-	TRBV25-1
ASSKDRGHGYT	TRBJ1-2	-	TRBV21-1
ARTAPGENTEAF	TRBJ1-1	-	TRBV19
ASSLYGASNTEAF	TRBJ1-1	-	TRBV28
ASSEYQGANYGYT	TRBJ1-2	once	TRBV6-1
ASSYSQNQPQH	TRBJ1-5	-	TRBV6-5
ASSPGDAGANVLT	TRBJ2-6	-	TRBV11-3
ASSLGAGGGVGELF	TRBJ2-2	-	TRBV27
ASSLRGRRDEQY	TRBJ2-7	-	TRBV7-2
ASSYGQGIGTEAF	TRBJ1-1	few	TRBV6-5
ACQQANTGELF	TRBJ2-2	-	TRBV30
AWSVGPRSEQF	TRBJ2-1	-	TRBV30
ATSRGAGTSGSYEQY	TRBJ2-7	-	TRBV15
ASTVLAGQETQY	TRBJ2-5	-	TRBV5-1
ASTSAPYNEQF	TRBJ2-1	-	TRBV10-1
ASSSQGVFNEQF	TRBJ2-1	-	TRBV5-1
ASSVSNWGQGGYT	TRBJ1-2	few	TRBV28
ASSIVEGIHEQF	TRBJ2-1	-	TRBV19
ASSEAPGNTIY	TRBJ1-3	-	TRBV6-4
ASIKQGAGHGELF	TRBJ2-2	-	TRBV7-9
ASSRTGTVAMNTEAF	TRBJ1-1	once	TRBV11-1
ASSPAKGANEKLF	TRBJ1-4	-	TRBV18
ASSLGGSADGEQF	TRBJ2-1	-	TRBV11-2
ASSLQGFNQPQH	TRBJ1-5	-	TRBV6-5
ASSWTASAYGYT	TRBJ1-2	few	TRBV19
ASSESGGDPYNEQF	TRBJ2-1	-	TRBV10-1
ASSGGVSLGANVLT	TRBJ2-6	-	TRBV5-5
ASSALGQGPYNEQF	TRBJ2-1	-	TRBV6-1
ASSPLVTEAF	TRBJ1-1	-	TRBV7-9
ASSPPVVQETQY	TRBJ2-5	-	TRBV5-1
ASSLGTSNEQF	TRBJ2-1	-	TRBV11-3
ASSAEGQGWSEAF	TRBJ1-1	-	TRBV27
ASYDAGLTGELF	TRBJ2-2	-	TRBV5-1
ASGNSPGEDTQY	TRBJ2-3	-	TRBV9
ASSTTQGNEQF	TRBJ2-1	-	TRBV5-1
ASSQALTGDTYEQY	TRBJ2-7	-	TRBV4-1
ASSLYPSGKGTDTQY	TRBJ2-3	-	TRBV7-6
ASSSPGRAGDVWSTDTQY	TRBJ2-3	-	TRBV5-4
ASSSGGLAGVIEQF	TRBJ2-1	-	TRBV11-2
ASRDPTGVGANVLT	TRBJ2-6	once	TRBV7-3
ASGVTSGRAEGEQF	TRBJ2-1	-	TRBV28
ASSNRSARRDGYT	TRBJ1-2	-	TRBV5-4
ASTPTSGRGYIQY	TRBJ2-4	-	TRBV19
AITKGQGGTGELF	TRBJ2-2	once	TRBV10-3
ASKGTQVGTDTQY	TRBJ2-3	-	TRBV6-1
ASSFRQANTGELF	TRBJ2-2	-	TRBV5-4
ASSEDGGTGGIKQY	TRBJ2-7	-	TRBV7-9
ASSPLAGTSTDTQY	TRBJ2-3	once	TRBV11-2
AWSGYMGPSQEQY	TRBJ2-7	-	TRBV30
ASLTSESRTDTQY	TRBJ2-3	-	TRBV6-1
ASSQGNLLAGLGNEQF	TRBJ2-1	once	TRBV14
ASGGHSYNEQF	TRBJ2-1	-	TRBV11-2
ASSSRPGDTEAF	TRBJ1-1	-	TRBV5-1
ASSLDWGRDPETQY	TRBJ2-5	-	TRBV5-1
ASSANSGTGVQDD	TRBJ1-3	-	TRBV11-2